Listed here is a single TCR beta chain. Its antigen is undetermined. This sample stems from a study of T cells after yellow fever vaccination. General study points: The secondary T-cell response peaked on day 5, not day 15, but was weaker. Post-booster samples contained most primary-vaccination clones (roughly 96% CD4, less than 90% CD8). Overlap between CD4 and CD8 compartments was detected for a small share of clonotypes.

Synthesis of TCR cDNA relied on 5'RACE template switching, which attached a universal primer site and UMIs. TCRdb reprocessed the 5' RACE reads with MiXCR, giving one entry per CDR3 protein. The sample holds about 360,000 distinct CDR3 sequences; around 6.4% are singletons and the top ten take over 12%. Germline V CDR1 and CDR2: SGHTA, FQGNSA. The CDR3 sequence is 17 residues long. Trimming left V 0 bases short and J 3 bases short, with 17 bases between. V and J are TRBV7-2 and TRBJ2-5; D remains ambiguous. The source material was PBMCs, sampled 5 days after the yellow fever booster vaccination. The clonotype originates from a man aged 30 to 39 who received the YFV17D yellow fever vaccine. The chain's CDR3 is CASSLAPVGTGEETQYF. In DNA, the CDR3 is TGTGCCAGCAGCTTAGCTCCGGTGGGTACCGGAGAAGAGACCCAGTACTTC.